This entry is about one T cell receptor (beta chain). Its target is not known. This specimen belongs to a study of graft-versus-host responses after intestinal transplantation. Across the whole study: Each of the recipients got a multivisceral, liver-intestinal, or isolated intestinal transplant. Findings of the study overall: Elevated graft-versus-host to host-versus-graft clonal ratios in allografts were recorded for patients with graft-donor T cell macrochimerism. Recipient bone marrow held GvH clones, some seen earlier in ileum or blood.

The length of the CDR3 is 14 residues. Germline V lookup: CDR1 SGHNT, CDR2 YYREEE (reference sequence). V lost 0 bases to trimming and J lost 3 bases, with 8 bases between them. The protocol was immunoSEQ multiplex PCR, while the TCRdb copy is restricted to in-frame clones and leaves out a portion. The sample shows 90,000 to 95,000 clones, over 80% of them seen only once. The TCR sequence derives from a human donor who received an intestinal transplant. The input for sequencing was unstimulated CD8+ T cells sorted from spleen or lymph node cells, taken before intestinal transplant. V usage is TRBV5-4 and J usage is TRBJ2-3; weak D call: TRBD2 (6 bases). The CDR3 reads CASSLERVTDTQYF. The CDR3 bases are TGTGCCAGCAGCTTGGAGCGGGTTACAGATACGCAGTATTTT. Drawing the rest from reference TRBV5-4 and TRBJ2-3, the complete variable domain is ETGVTQSPTHLIKTRGQQVTLRCSSQSGHNTVSWYQQALGQGPQFIFQYYREEENGRGNFPPRFSGLQFPNYSSELNVNALELDDSALYLCASSLERVTDTQYFGPGTRLTVL.